Sequencing of this TCR beta chain was carried out in a study of control samples from healthy donors and cancer patients. V was shortened by 0 bases and J by 5 bases, with 5 bases between the two germline ends. The CDR3 has 13 amino acids. CDR1 and CDR2 (germline): MNHEY, SVGAGI. The protocol was immunoSEQ multiplex PCR, while the TCRdb copy is restricted to in-frame clones and leaves out a portion. The table shows tens of thousands of clones, with about 89% occurring only once. The chain has TRBV6-5 and TRBJ1-5; D remains ambiguous. This sequence originates from a woman aged 55-69 years in good health. The sample comprised blood. The CDR3 is CASSYSLHQPQHF. In DNA, the CDR3 is TGTGCCAGCAGTTACTCCCTTCATCAGCCCCAGCATTTT.